The 23 T cell receptor beta chains below come from one sample, sequenced in a study of shared clonotypes between healthy human individuals. The method was immunoSEQ multiplex PCR; TCRdb's version includes in-frame clones alone and lacks a portion of them. Altogether 450,000 to 500,000 clones are present, 79% being singletons, with the ten largest covering about 12%. Material for sequencing was PBMCs. The receptors derive from a woman between 40 and 55 years old in good health. Some clones in this sample may be carry-over from other donors' samples.

The chain joins TRBV5-1 to TRBJ2-7, with D possibly matching TRBD2 (5 bases). Germline V gives CDR1 SGHRS, CDR2 YFSETQ. V shed 2 bases and J shed 1 base, with 13 bases lying between them. This CDR3 contains 15 residues. The CDR3 loop is CASSFLRAGSYEQYF. Here the CDR3 DNA reads TGCGCCAGCAGCTTCTTGCGGGCAGGATCCTACGAGCAGTACTTC.

A few counts support this clone. The CDR3 does not end in the conserved phenylalanine or tryptophan, so this is likely a read error. It is unclear where the CDR3 begins or ends on the DNA, so no DNA is shown, and the CDR3 is as TCRdb lists it. The rearrangement links TRBV7-8 to TRBJ1-2; the D call in the table, TRBD1, was not verified against the DNA. Germline lookup yields CDR1 SGHVS and CDR2 FQNEAQ. Including both end residues, the CDR3 is 15 amino acids long. CDR3 region: CASSLAGTGHPPMPG.

The chain employs TRBV28 and TRBJ2-6; 7 positions match TRBD2. The CDR3 loop spans 16 amino acids. Looked up from germline, CDR1 is MDHEN and CDR2 is SYDVKM. J lost 2 bases, V lost 4 bases, and 5 bases had no gene match. The CDR3 DNA follows: TGTGCCAGCAGTTCCGCAGGGAGGGCTGGGGCCAACGTCCTGACTTTC. This codes for CASSSAGRAGANVLTF.

The chain uses TRBV2 and TRBJ2-3, with 8 nucleotides matching TRBD1. The germline V gene encodes CDR1 SNHLY and CDR2 FYNNEI. The ends lost 6 bases at V and 0 bases at J; junction bases unmatched: 5. The CDR3 runs 15 residues. The CDR3 protein is CASSTRGPSTDTQYF. The CDR3 DNA sequence: TGTGCCAGCAGCACCAGGGGGCCTAGCACAGATACGCAGTATTTT.

The chain uses TRBV5-4 and TRBJ2-4, with TRBD2 matching over 8 bases. The CDR3 is 15 amino acids. J lost 8 bases, V lost 4 bases, and 11 bases had no gene match. CDR1 is SGHNT, CDR2 YYREEE, per germline (reference sequence). CDR3 residues: CASSQEGTGGDIQYF. The CDR3 bases are TGTGCCAGCAGCCAAGAGGGCACGGGGGGGGACATTCAGTACTTC.

V and J are TRBV5-4 and TRBJ2-1, with 16 bases identical to TRBD2. The germline gives CDR1 SGHNT, CDR2 YYREEE (reference sequence). This CDR3 contains 16 residues. The V and J ends lost 4 bases and 12 bases, in that order; junction bases with no gene match: 10. CDR3 in amino acids: CASSPRPGLAGGWQFF. The CDR3 DNA reads TGTGCCAGCAGCCCACGGCCGGGACTAGCGGGAGGGTGGCAGTTCTTC.

A few counts support this clone. This chain connects TRBV6-1 to TRBJ1-2; 7 bases align to TRBD1. Germline V CDR1 and CDR2: MNHNS, SASEGT. This CDR3 has 14 amino acids. J was trimmed by 6 bases and V by 6 bases; bases with no gene match: 10. The CDR3 sequence is CASRILQGNNGYTF. The CDR3 DNA reads TGTGCCAGCAGGATCTTACAGGGGAATAATGGCTACACCTTC.

The chain carries TRBV7-3 and TRBJ2-1; 7 bases agree with TRBD2. The CDR3 is made up of 16 amino acids. The J segment lost 3 bases and the V segment lost 5 bases, leaving 10 bases of the junction unmatched. The V gene's germline CDR1 is SGHTA and CDR2 FQGTGA. CDR3 loop: CASSPRVASGYNEQFF. The CDR3 DNA follows: TGTGCCAGCAGCCCCCGGGTAGCTAGCGGCTACAATGAGCAGTTCTTC.

Regarding this clone: Within the sample, other DNA sequences also encode this same CDR3. The gene calls are TRBV2 and TRBJ2-5; D not resolved. The CDR3 extends over 11 amino acids. The germline V and J ends were trimmed by 4 bases and 5 bases, with 5 bases remaining between them. Germline V gives CDR1 SNHLY, CDR2 FYNNEI. CDR3 amino acids: CASSAAETQYF. In DNA form, the CDR3 reads TGTGCCAGCAGTGCGGCGGAGACCCAGTACTTC.

This clone has more than one count but fewer than ten. This rearrangement joins TRBV7-2 to TRBJ1-1; TRBD1 matches 7 bases. The J segment lost 0 bases and the V segment lost 4 bases, leaving 8 bases of the junction unmatched. Germline-derived CDR1 and CDR2 are SGHTA and FQGNSA. The CDR3 covers 16 residues. The CDR3 DNA follows: TGTGCCAGCAGCTACCCCTCCGGGACAGTGAACACTGAAGCTTTCTTT. Translating it yields CASSYPSGTVNTEAFF.

This sequence joins TRBV11-2 and TRBJ2-5; D unresolved. This CDR3 comprises 11 residues. Germline lookup yields CDR1 SGHAT and CDR2 FQNNGV. V lost 6 bases and J lost 5, with 7 bases in between. The CDR3 DNA follows: TGTGCCAGCAGGGCAGACGAGACCCAGTACTTC. Translating gives CASRADETQYF.

Here the CDR3 reads CASSSDRVTDTQYF. The CDR3 DNA reads TGTGCCAGCAGCTCGGACAGAGTCACAGATACGCAGTATTTT. The J gene is TRBJ2-3, the V gene TRBV5-5; possible D gene TRBD1, 6 bases. This CDR3 region has 14 residues. Trimming took off 3 bases at V and 2 bases at J, with 10 bases between the two ends. The germline V gene encodes CDR1 SGHKS and CDR2 YYEKEE (reference sequence).

The chain has TRBV5-4 and TRBJ2-5; 7 bases match TRBD2. Unmatched junction bases numbered 0, after V lost 0 bases and J lost 1 base. The CDR3 length is 14 residues. Looked up from germline, CDR1 is SGHNT and CDR2 is YYREEE (reference sequence). In DNA form, the CDR3 reads TGTGCCAGCAGCTTGGGGGGGGGCCAAGAGACCCAGTACTTC. This sequence encodes CASSLGGGQETQYF.

The genes are TRBV27 and TRBJ2-7, with unresolved D. With 2 bases removed from V and 1 base from J, the gap between germline ends came to 12 bases. Per germline, CDR1 MNHEY and CDR2 SMNVEV (reference sequence). The CDR3 contains 15 residues. The CDR3 coding sequence is TGTGCCAGCAGTTTAACTGGTGGGGTTTCCTACGAGCAGTACTTC. Encoded protein: CASSLTGGVSYEQYF.

The CDR3 nucleotides read TGTGCCAGCAGACTAGGTGGAAATCCGACAGGTGAGCAGTTCTTC. Translating gives CASRLGGNPTGEQFF. The chain carries TRBV5-4 and TRBJ2-1; D is perhaps TRBD1 (6 bases). Germline V lookup: CDR1 SGHNT, CDR2 YYREEE (reference sequence). V lost 5 bases to trimming and J lost 9 bases, with 21 bases between them. This CDR3 comprises 15 residues.

This clone was counted ten times or more. The V and J genes are TRBV5-6 and TRBJ2-7; D not certain. The length of the CDR3 is 12 residues. CDR1 and CDR2 from the germline V gene are SGHDT and YYEEEE. Trimming removed 4 bases at V and 2 bases at J, with 7 bases between. CDR3 loop: CASSTSTYEQYF. CDR3 coding DNA: TGTGCCAGCAGCACTTCCACCTACGAGCAGTACTTC.

The genes are TRBV10-2 and TRBJ1-2; 8 bases align to TRBD1. V shed 7 bases and J 2 bases; nucleotides not matched to a gene: 6. Germline CDR1 and CDR2: WSHSY and SAAADI. CDR3 length equals 14 residues. CDR3 coding DNA: TGCGCCAGCACTCCGACAGGGGACAACTATGGCTACACCTTC. Encoded protein: CASTPTGDNYGYTF.

The genes are TRBV6-7 and TRBJ2-7; D is unclear. TRBV6-7 is filed as an ORF, its function uncertain. Trimming removed 2 bases from V and 5 bases from J, with 1 base in between. The CDR3 sequence is 10 residues long. Written as DNA, the CDR3 is TGTGCCAGCAGTTACCACGAGCAGTACTTC. It encodes CASSYHEQYF.

The genes are TRBV5-1 and TRBJ2-2; D perhaps matches TRBD2 (5 bases). The germline CDR1 and CDR2 sequences are SGHRS and YFSETQ. V lost 0 bases to trimming and J lost 6 bases, with 12 bases between them. The CDR3 spans 15 residues. CDR3 sequence: CASSLVAPGAGELFF. The CDR3 coding sequence is TGCGCCAGCAGCTTGGTGGCCCCCGGGGCCGGGGAGCTGTTTTTT. The full variable domain, with the rest looked up from reference TRBV5-1 and TRBJ2-2, is KAGVTQTPRYLIKTRGQQVTLSCSPISGHRSVSWYQQTPGQGLQFLFEYFSETQRNKGNFPGRFSGRQFSNSRSEMNVSTLELGDSALYLCASSLVAPGAGELFFGEGSRLTVL.

Note on this clone: Other DNA sequences in the sample encode the same CDR3. This chain joins TRBV7-9 and TRBJ2-2; D gene unclear. The CDR3 runs 13 residues. CDR1 is SEHNR, CDR2 FQNEAQ, per germline (reference sequence). V was trimmed by 5 bases and J by 5 bases, leaving 9 bases between them. In DNA, the CDR3 is TGTGCCAGCAGCCTCGCCGGAACCGGGGAGCTGTTTTTT. Encoded protein: CASSLAGTGELFF.

This clone appeared a few times. V and J are TRBV25-1 and TRBJ2-3; D is uncertain. This CDR3 has 13 amino acids. Deletions cut 0 bases from V and 10 bases from J, with 11 bases between. CDR1 and CDR2 from the germline V gene are MGHDK and SYGVNS. The CDR3 is CASSEYAGLAQYF. CDR3 bases: TGTGCCAGCAGTGAATATGCAGGCCTGGCGCAGTATTTT.

This rearrangement joins TRBV28 to TRBJ2-2; possible D gene TRBD1, 6 bases. There are 15 residues in the CDR3. Trimming took off 6 bases at V and 0 bases at J, with 11 bases between the two ends. CDR1 and CDR2 (germline): MDHEN, SYDVKM. The DNA of the CDR3 is TGTGCCAGCAGGGGGGCGGAAGCGAACACCGGGGAGCTGTTTTTT. This codes for CASRGAEANTGELFF.

The J gene is TRBJ2-7, the V gene TRBV6-1, with D possibly being TRBD1 or TRBD2 (5 bases each). This CDR3 region has 15 residues. The V gene lost 3 bases and the J gene lost 3 bases, with 15 bases spanning the gap. CDR1 and CDR2 from the germline V gene are MNHNS and SASEGT. CDR3 DNA: TGTGCCAGCAGTGACCTCGGGACCGGCATCTACGAGCAGTACTTC. Translated, it gives CASSDLGTGIYEQYF.